This T cell receptor beta chain stems from a study of CD8+ T cells in alopecia areata. Once RNA had been extracted, it was reverse transcribed into cDNA to act as the sequencing template. Sequenced by immunoSEQ multiplex PCR; TCRdb stores in-frame clones only, minus some. Found here are more than 90,000 clones, 55% to 65% of them singletons; the top ten hold about 3%. Germline V lookup: CDR1 SEHNR, CDR2 FQNEAQ (reference sequence). The CDR3 is 12 residues long. Trimming removed 4 bases from V and 4 bases from J, with 8 bases in between. This clonotype was obtained from a human donor in good health. Sequencing input: CD4+ T cells sorted from blood. This sequence joins TRBV7-9 and TRBJ2-7; D is uncertain. CDR3 nucleotide sequence: TGTGCCAGCAGCTCCGACCGGTACGAGCAGTACTTC. Translated, it gives CASSSDRYEQYF.